This TCR beta chain was identified in a study of regulatory T cells in long-lasting Graves disease. The sample's time point: persistent/refractory GD, antithyroid drugs over 5 years with positive TRAb. The TCR library was prepared using RNA isolated from PBMCs. Library construction for TCR beta used iRepertoire HTBI primers and Arm-PCR of CDR3 regions. Original analysis: Gene usage covered approximately 60 TRBV and roughly 14 TRBJ segments. TCRdb passed the multiplex PCR reads through MiXCR, listing each CDR3 protein once. The V and J calls, along with clone size, are taken from TCRdb and not from the paper's own processing. The sample holds 600,000 to 800,000 distinct CDR3 sequences; about 30% are singletons and the top ten take under 55%. There are a few counts of this clonotype. The sequences come from peripheral blood mononuclear cells (PBMCs), collected when the disease was refractory, from a patient treated with antithyroid drugs. The receptor's source is a female donor with Graves disease.

The CDR3 nucleotides read TGTGCTAGTGGTTCCGGCCGACAGGTGAACACTGAAGCTTTCTTT. It encodes CASGSGRQVNTEAFF. The genes are TRBV12-5 and TRBJ1-1; maybe TRBD1 (6 bases). Germline CDR1 LGHNT, CDR2 FRNRAP. Between the trimmed V and J ends, which lost 4 bases and 0 bases, there was a span of 12 bases. The CDR3 totals 15 residues. The whole variable domain, remainder taken from reference TRBV12-5 and TRBJ1-1, is DARVTQTPRHKVTEMGQEVTMRCQPILGHNTVFWYRQTMMQGLELLAYFRNRAPLDDSGMPKDRFSAEMPDATLATLKIQPSEPRDSAVYFCASGSGRQVNTEAFFGQGTRLTVV.